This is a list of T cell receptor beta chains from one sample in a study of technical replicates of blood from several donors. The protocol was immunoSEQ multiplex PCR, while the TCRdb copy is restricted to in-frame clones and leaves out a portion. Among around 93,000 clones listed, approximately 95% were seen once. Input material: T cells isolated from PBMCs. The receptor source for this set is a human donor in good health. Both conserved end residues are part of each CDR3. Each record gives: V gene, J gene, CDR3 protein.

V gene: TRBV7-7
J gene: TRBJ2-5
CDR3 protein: CASSLNRVAETQYF

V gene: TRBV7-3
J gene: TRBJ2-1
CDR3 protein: CASSLIPGQVYNEQFF

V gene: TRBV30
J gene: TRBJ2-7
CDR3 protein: CAWSPWIPGTSGRDEQYF

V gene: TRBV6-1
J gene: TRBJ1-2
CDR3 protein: CASSPRTGGNYGYTF

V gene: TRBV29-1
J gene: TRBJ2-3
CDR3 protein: CSVDRPGPTDTQYF

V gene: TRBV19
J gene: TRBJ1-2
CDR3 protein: CASRPVNSRYGYTF

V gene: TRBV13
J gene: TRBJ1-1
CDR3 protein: CASSEDRNTEAFF

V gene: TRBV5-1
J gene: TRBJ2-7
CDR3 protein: CASSLGSLQTYEQYF

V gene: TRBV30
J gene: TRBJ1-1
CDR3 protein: CAWDEQGYMNTEAFF

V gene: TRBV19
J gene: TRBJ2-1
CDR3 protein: CASSIGRGAEDYNEQFF

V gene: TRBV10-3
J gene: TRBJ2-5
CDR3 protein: CAISAVNSLETQYF

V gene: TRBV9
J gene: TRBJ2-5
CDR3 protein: CASSVVGAQETQYF

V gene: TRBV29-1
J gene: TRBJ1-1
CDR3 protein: CSVEGKYRGEAFF

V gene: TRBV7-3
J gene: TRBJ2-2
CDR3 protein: CASSFIRGTNTGELFF

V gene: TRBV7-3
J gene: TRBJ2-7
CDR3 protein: CASSLGPTGYEQYF

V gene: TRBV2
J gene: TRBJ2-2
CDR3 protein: CASSNQWEGKGGELFF

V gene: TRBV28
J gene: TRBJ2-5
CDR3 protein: CASSSDRIETQYF

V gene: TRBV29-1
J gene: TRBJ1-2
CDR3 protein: CSVVPGTDYGYTF

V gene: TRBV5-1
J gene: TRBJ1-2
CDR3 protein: CASSLPGGEGYTF

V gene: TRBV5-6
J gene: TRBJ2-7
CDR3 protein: CASSLVGGGDEQYF

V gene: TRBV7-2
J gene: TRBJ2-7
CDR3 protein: CASSLGSGSSYEQYF

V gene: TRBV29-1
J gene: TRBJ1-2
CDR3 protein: CSFYPYWTGEVYGYTF

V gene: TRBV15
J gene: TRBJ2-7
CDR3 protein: CATSRPDSPYEQYF

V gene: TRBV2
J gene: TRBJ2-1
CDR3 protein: CASILGQVTNNEQFF

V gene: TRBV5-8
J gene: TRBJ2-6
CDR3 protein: CASSLRTAGANVLTF

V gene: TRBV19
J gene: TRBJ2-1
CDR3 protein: CASSITSTSGLYNEQFF

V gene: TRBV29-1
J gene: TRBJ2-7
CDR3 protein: CSVEGGAYYEQYF

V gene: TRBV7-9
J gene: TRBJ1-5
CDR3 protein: CASSSQDSYYNQPQHF

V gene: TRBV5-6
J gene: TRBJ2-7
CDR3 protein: CASSLRGTGVNEQYF

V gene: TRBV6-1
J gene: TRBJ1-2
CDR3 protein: CASSGTGIYGYTF